A single sample is the source of the 32 T cell receptor beta chains below, sequenced in a study of T cells in Graves' hyperthyroidism and ophthalmopathy. There were TCR beta CDR3 regions amplified from RNA transcripts. Primed by the HTBI set, a first-round RT-PCR was run on the TCR CDR3. TCRdb reprocessed the multiplex PCR reads via MiXCR and lists one record per CDR3 protein. The sample has 450,000 to 650,000 distinct CDR3 sequences, under 20% seen once; the top ten hold about 16%. Sequencing was performed on blood. The receptors shown here come from a woman aged 18-35 years with Graves' ophthalmopathy.

This clonotype occurred many times. The J gene is TRBJ2-1, the V gene TRBV28; 8 bases are a match to TRBD1. The CDR3 covers 16 residues. Losses at the gene ends were 2 bases for V and 7 bases for J; bases not matched to a gene: 10. The V gene's germline CDR1 is MDHEN and CDR2 SYDVKM. CDR3 sequence reads: CASSLRTGMGANEQFF. Written as DNA, the CDR3 is TGTGCCAGCAGTTTAAGGACAGGGATGGGGGCAAATGAGCAGTTCTTC.

V and J are TRBV29-1 and TRBJ1-1; 7 bases are shared with TRBD1. Losses at the gene ends were 7 bases for V and 5 bases for J; bases not matched to a gene: 10. Germline V gene lookup returns CDR1 SQVTM and CDR2 ANQGSEA. This CDR3 comprises 13 residues. In nucleotides, the CDR3 is TGCAGCGCTGAGGGACAGCGGCGAACTGAAGCTTTCTTT. Translating it yields CSAEGQRRTEAFF.

This clonotype has at least ten counts. V gene TRBV7-9 combines with J gene TRBJ2-1; 7 bases map to TRBD2. Unmatched junction bases numbered 14, after V lost 5 bases and J lost 10 bases. This CDR3 spans 15 amino acids. The V gene's germline CDR1 is SEHNR and CDR2 FQNEAQ (reference sequence). CDR3 in DNA: TGTGCCAGCAGCCCGCGAAGGGCACCTAGCGGAGAGCAGTTCTTC. Encoded protein: CASSPRRAPSGEQFF.

The chain joins TRBV19 to TRBJ2-1; TRBD2 aligns across 9 bases. Germline CDR1 reads LNHDA; CDR2 reads SQIVND (reference sequence). The CDR3 consists of 16 residues. J lost 0 bases, V lost 7 bases, and 7 bases had no gene match. DNA for the CDR3: TGTGCCAGTATTTCGGGACTAGCAGACTCCTACAATGAGCAGTTCTTC. Its translation: CASISGLADSYNEQFF.

This clonotype showed up many times. The chain employs TRBV29-1 and TRBJ1-1; no clear D. V lost 3 bases and J lost 4, with 9 bases in between. Germline loops: CDR1 SQVTM, CDR2 ANQGSEA. The CDR3 has 12 amino acids. This CDR3 is CSVDGSPTEAFF. The CDR3 nucleotides are TGCAGCGTTGATGGGAGTCCCACTGAAGCTTTCTTT.

This clonotype was observed a few times. The V gene is TRBV7-9, the J gene TRBJ1-2; D is possibly TRBD1 (5 bases). The CDR3 has 15 residues. Germline CDR1 and CDR2: SEHNR and FQNEAQ (reference sequence). With 2 bases removed from V and 4 bases from J, the gap between germline ends came to 14 bases. The CDR3 bases are TGTGCCAGCAGCTTACCAGTGGCCGGGGCCTATGGCTACACCTTC. Protein product: CASSLPVAGAYGYTF.

In this sample, this clonotype turned up many times. V is TRBV2 and J is TRBJ2-3; 7 bases align to TRBD1. Trimming cost V 3 bases and J 6 bases; bases outside gene matches: 9. The CDR3 consists of 15 residues. CDR1 is SNHLY and CDR2 is FYNNEI in the germline V gene. The CDR3 sequence is CASSDSGQRIDTQYF. The CDR3 coding sequence is TGTGCCAGCAGTGATTCGGGACAGAGGATCGATACGCAGTATTTT.

The chain joins TRBV5-1 to TRBJ2-7; D could derive from TRBD1 or TRBD2 (5 bases each). Trimming shortened V by 4 bases and J by 5 bases, and 13 bases separated the two germline ends. This CDR3 is built from 13 residues. Germline CDR1 and CDR2: SGHRS and YFSETQ. As DNA, the CDR3 is TGCGCCAGCAGCGGTCGCTGGGGACACGAGCAGTACTTC. Translated: CASSGRWGHEQYF.

The chain is built from TRBV6-1 and TRBJ1-2; D unclear. The CDR3 is 13 residues long. Trimming removed 4 bases at V and 4 bases at J, with 10 bases between. Germline V gene data show CDR1 as MNHNS and CDR2 as SASEGT. This CDR3 reads CASSVYSLYGYTF. In DNA, the CDR3 is TGTGCCAGCAGTGTTTACTCGCTCTATGGCTACACCTTC.

In regard to this clonotype: This sequence may be a read error, since a much larger clone differs from it by one base. J is TRBJ2-1 and V is TRBV2; D might be TRBD1 (6 bases). The V and J ends lost 6 bases and 2 bases respectively, with 14 bases between them. Germline V lookup: CDR1 SNHLY, CDR2 FYNNEI. CDR3 length: 15 residues. CDR3 loop: CASRDRGKPYNEQFF. The CDR3 DNA is TGTGCCAGCAGGGACAGAGGAAAGCCCTACAATGAGCAGTTCTTC.

This clonotype was detected only a few times. J is TRBJ2-3 and V is TRBV3-1; 10 positions agree with TRBD1. The V segment lost 1 base and the J segment 4 bases; nucleotides outside the gene matches: 2. From germline, CDR1 is LGHDT and CDR2 YNNKEL (reference sequence). The CDR3 is 15 residues long. This chain's CDR3 is CASSQAGTGADTQYF. Written as DNA, the CDR3 is TGTGCCAGCAGCCAAGCCGGGACAGGGGCAGATACGCAGTATTTT.

There are many counts of this clonotype. The gene calls are TRBV2 and TRBJ1-1; the D is unclear. This CDR3 contains 15 residues. V was clipped by 3 bases and J by 2 bases, with 13 bases between them. Germline CDR1 and CDR2: SNHLY and FYNNEI. The CDR3 bases are TGTGCCAGCAGTGAGGGAAGGGCTCTAAACACTGAAGCTTTCTTT. This translates into CASSEGRALNTEAFF.

The chain joins TRBV19 to TRBJ2-7, with 11 bases matching TRBD1. J was trimmed by 2 bases and V by 7 bases; bases with no gene match: 7. Looked up from germline, CDR1 is LNHDA and CDR2 is SQIVND (reference sequence). CDR3 length equals 15 residues. CDR3 nucleotide sequence: TGTGCCAGTACCATGGGACAGGGGGGAACCTACGAGCAGTACTTC. Translated: CASTMGQGGTYEQYF.

This clonotype was seen only a few times. This chain connects TRBV12-3 or TRBV12-4 to TRBJ2-7, with 7 bases matching TRBD2. The CDR3 is 13 residues long. Trimming removed 6 bases from V and 3 bases from J; junction bases left unmatched: 5. In DNA form, the CDR3 reads TGTGCCAGCAGGGGGGGGGAACGCTACGAGCAGTACTTC. It codes for CASRGGERYEQYF.

The gene calls are TRBV10-2 and TRBJ2-1; the match to TRBD1 covers 8 bases. The trim removed 5 bases at V and 2 bases at J, leaving 23 bases unmatched. The CDR3 is 21 residues long. Germline loops: CDR1 WSHSY, CDR2 SAAADI. The CDR3 nucleotides are TGCGCCAGCAGTTTCGGGACAGGACACGCCGTTGGTAGCGGAGCCTACAATGAGCAGTTCTTC. Its translation: CASSFGTGHAVGSGAYNEQFF.

This clonotype was detected ten times or more. The V and J genes are TRBV20-1 and TRBJ2-1; D gene unclear. The CDR3 consists of 12 residues. In germline, CDR1 is DFQATT, CDR2 SNEGSKA (reference sequence). Trimming shortened V by 1 base and J by 6 bases, and 7 bases separated the two germline ends. For the CDR3, the DNA is TGCAGTGCTAGAGGGCTCTTCAATGAGCAGTTCTTC. It encodes CSARGLFNEQFF.

The chain carries TRBV20-1 and TRBJ2-1; 9 nucleotides line up with TRBD2. Germline trimming cut 1 base from V and 2 bases from J; bases unmatched to any gene: 3. Germline V lookup: CDR1 DFQATT, CDR2 SNEGSKA (reference sequence). The CDR3 length is 15 residues. This CDR3 is CSARGSSGAYNEQFF. The DNA of the CDR3 is TGCAGTGCTAGAGGATCTAGCGGGGCCTACAATGAGCAGTTCTTC.

This clonotype was found many times. The rearrangement links TRBV30 to TRBJ1-1; D is possibly TRBD1 (5 bases). The CDR3 extends over 15 amino acids. Germline V gene lookup returns CDR1 GTSNPN and CDR2 SVGIG (reference sequence). Trimming removed 5 bases from V and 5 bases from J, with 21 bases in between. As DNA, the CDR3 is TGTGCCTGGGGAAGCCCAGGGCGAGCGGGGACTGAAGCTTTCTTT. Translation: CAWGSPGRAGTEAFF.

This clonotype was observed at least ten times. The gene calls are TRBV27 and TRBJ1-1, with TRBD1 as a possible D gene (6 bases). V gave up 7 bases and J gave up 1 base, with 10 bases separating them. The CDR3 is 13 residues long. Per germline, CDR1 MNHEY and CDR2 SMNVEV (reference sequence). The CDR3: CASTWDTNTEAFF. The CDR3 nucleotides are TGTGCCAGCACCTGGGACACGAACACTGAAGCTTTCTTT.

This clonotype was counted many times. The rearrangement joins TRBV20-1 to TRBJ1-2; no reliable D call. Trimming took 2 bases from V and 7 from J, leaving 11 bases between them. The CDR3 covers 12 residues. CDR1 and CDR2 from the germline V gene are DFQATT and SNEGSKA (reference sequence). DNA for the CDR3: TGCAGTGCTAGAAGGACTAATGGTGGCTACACCTTC. Translated, it gives CSARRTNGGYTF.

A note on this clonotype: A much larger clone differs by one base, so this may be a read error. The chain is built from TRBV13 and TRBJ2-1; TRBD2 matches 7 bases. The CDR3 is 18 amino acids. Germline CDR1 reads PRHDT; CDR2 reads FYEKMQ (reference sequence). V lost 0 bases to trimming and J lost 3 bases; unmatched junction nucleotides: 11. CDR3 sequence reads: CASSLGSRTRSNYNEQFF. CDR3 bases: TGTGCCAGCAGCTTAGGGTCTCGGACTAGATCCAACTACAATGAGCAGTTCTTC. The whole variable domain, filled in from reference TRBV13 and TRBJ2-1, reads AAGVIQSPRHLIKEKRETATLKCYPIPRHDTVYWYQQGPGQDPQFLISFYEKMQSDKGSIPDRFSAQQFSDYHSELNMSSLELGDSALYFCASSLGSRTRSNYNEQFFGPGTRLTVL.

The table lists this clonotype with many counts. The chain recombines TRBV20-1 with TRBJ1-2; D remains ambiguous. CDR3 length: 15 residues. The germline gives CDR1 DFQATT, CDR2 SNEGSKA (reference sequence). Trimming removed 5 bases at V and 0 bases at J, with 16 bases between. The CDR3 spells CSALFSQSPNYGYTF. The CDR3 DNA reads as TGCAGTGCTCTTTTTTCCCAGAGTCCTAACTATGGCTACACCTTC.

This clonotype was counted between two and nine times. The genes are TRBV3-1 and TRBJ1-1; D perhaps matches TRBD1 (5 bases). The germline V gene encodes CDR1 LGHDT and CDR2 YNNKEL (reference sequence). There are 14 residues in the CDR3. Trimming took off 3 bases at V and 6 bases at J, with 14 bases between the two ends. The CDR3: CASSQAGSRAEAFF. The CDR3 DNA reads TGTGCCAGCAGCCAGGCAGGGAGCCGGGCTGAAGCTTTCTTT.

This chain uses TRBV6-5 with TRBJ1-1; weak D call: TRBD1 (5 bases). Germline V CDR1 and CDR2: MNHEY, SVGAGI. The CDR3 is 14 residues long. The V end was cut by 0 bases, the J end by 7 bases, with 12 bases between. CDR3 protein: CASSYSGDGGEAFF. The CDR3 nucleotides are TGTGCCAGCAGTTACTCCGGGGACGGGGGTGAAGCTTTCTTT.

A remark on this clonotype: This may stem from a read error, because a much larger clone lies one nucleotide away. The CDR3 region is CASSYQGGLTEAFF. CDR3 DNA: TGTGCCAGCAGTTATCAGGGGGGGCTCACTGAAGCTTTCTTT. This chain uses TRBV27 with TRBJ1-1, with 7 bases fitting TRBD1. V was clipped by 4 bases and J by 4 bases; unmatched bases: 6. CDR1 MNHEY and CDR2 SMNVEV come from the germline V gene (reference sequence). The CDR3 covers 14 residues.

There are many counts of this clonotype. This chain connects TRBV6-1 to TRBJ2-7; D unclear. The CDR3 runs 13 residues. V was clipped by 4 bases and J by 2 bases, with 9 bases between them. Germline values: CDR1 MNHNS, CDR2 SASEGT. CDR3 region: CASSVTNAYEQYF. The CDR3 DNA follows: TGTGCCAGCAGTGTGACAAACGCCTACGAGCAGTACTTC.

The chain joins TRBV19 to TRBJ1-1, with a possible D match to TRBD1 (6 bases). Germline V gene data show CDR1 as LNHDA and CDR2 as SQIVND (reference sequence). There are 13 residues in the CDR3. Trimming stripped 7 bases from V and 1 base from J, with 10 bases between. CDR3 coding DNA: TGTGCCAGTACGGACAGACCGAACACTGAAGCTTTCTTT. This translates into CASTDRPNTEAFF.

In this sample, this clonotype turned up many times. J is TRBJ2-3 and V is TRBV11-2, with 12 bases aligning to TRBD1. This CDR3 is 18 amino acids long. CDR1 and CDR2 from the germline V gene are SGHAT and FQNNGV. V lost 0 bases, J lost 6 bases, and 10 bases stayed unmatched. CDR3 DNA: TGTGCCAGCAGCTTAGAGGCCCCCGGGACAGGGGGCGTTGATACGCAGTATTTT. This encodes CASSLEAPGTGGVDTQYF.

This clonotype came up many times. This chain uses TRBV27 with TRBJ2-1, with D possibly matching TRBD2 (6 bases). The CDR3 is made up of 15 amino acids. CDR1 is MNHEY and CDR2 is SMNVEV in the germline V gene (reference sequence). Trimming cost V 3 bases and J 3 bases, with 12 bases left between them. CDR3 coding DNA: TGTGCCAGCAGTTTCGGGAGCAAGGGCTACAATGAGCAGTTCTTC. It encodes CASSFGSKGYNEQFF.

This clonotype was recorded many times. The CDR3 coding sequence is TGTGCCAGCAGCGCGCTAGCGGGCCAAGAGACCCAGTACTTC. This translates into CASSALAGQETQYF. The V and J genes are TRBV7-8 and TRBJ2-5; 8 bases are shared with TRBD2. In germline, CDR1 is SGHVS, CDR2 FQNEAQ. The CDR3 loop spans 14 amino acids. V gave up 5 bases and J gave up 1 base; unmatched junction bases: 3.

The genes are TRBV6-1 and TRBJ2-1; 14 positions agree with TRBD2. Germline CDR1 reads MNHNS; CDR2 reads SASEGT. V dropped 8 bases and J dropped 8; count of bases not matched to a gene: 2. This CDR3 is built from 13 residues. The CDR3, as DNA: TGTGCCAGCTGGGGACTAGCGGGAGATGAGCAGTTCTTC. Amino acids: CASWGLAGDEQFF.

The DNA of the CDR3 is TGTGCCAGCAGTGAAGCACTCCATAGCAATCAGCCCCAGCATTTT. Translated: CASSEALHSNQPQHF. The genes are TRBV6-1 and TRBJ1-5; D unresolved. Trimming left V 0 bases short and J 0 bases short, with 6 bases between. Germline-derived CDR1 and CDR2 are MNHNS and SASEGT. This CDR3 is 15 amino acids long.